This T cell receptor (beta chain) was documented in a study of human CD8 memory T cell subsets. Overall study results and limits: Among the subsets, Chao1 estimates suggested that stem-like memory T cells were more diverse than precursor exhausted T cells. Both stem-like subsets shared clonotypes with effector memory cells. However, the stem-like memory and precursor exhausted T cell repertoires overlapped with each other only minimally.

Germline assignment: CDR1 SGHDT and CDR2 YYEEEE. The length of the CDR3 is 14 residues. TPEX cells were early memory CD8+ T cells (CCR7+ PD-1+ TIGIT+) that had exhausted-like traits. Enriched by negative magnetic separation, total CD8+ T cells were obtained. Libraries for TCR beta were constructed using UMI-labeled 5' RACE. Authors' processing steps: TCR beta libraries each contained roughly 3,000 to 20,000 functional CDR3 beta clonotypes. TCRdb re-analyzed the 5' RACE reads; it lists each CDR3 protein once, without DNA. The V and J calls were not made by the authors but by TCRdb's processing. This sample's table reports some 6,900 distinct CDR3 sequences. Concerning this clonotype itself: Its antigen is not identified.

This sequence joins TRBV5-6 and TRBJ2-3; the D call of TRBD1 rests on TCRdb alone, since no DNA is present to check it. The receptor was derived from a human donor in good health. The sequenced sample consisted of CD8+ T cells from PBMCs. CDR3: CASSLVGRGDTQYF.